A selection of T cell receptor beta chains follows, all from one sample in a study of T cell changes during pregnancy in multiple sclerosis. The table came from immunoSEQ multiplex PCR; TCRdb's copy has only in-frame clones and leaves some out. The sample has fewer than 70,000 clones; 85% to 95% are singletons. The sequencing here drew on CD8+ T cells from peripheral blood mononuclear cells, taken in the third trimester of pregnancy. These receptors were obtained from a female donor with multiple sclerosis, enrolled in a pregnancy study. Both conserved end residues are part of each CDR3. Fields, in order: CDR3 length, V gene, clone size, D gene, J gene, CDR3 DNA, CDR3 protein. The D gene is left open where the match is weak. Only some rows state a clone size, as once, few, many or a class for expanded clones.

len: 16; v_gene: TRBV27; abundance: NA; d_gene: NA; j_gene: TRBJ2-3; CDR3nt: TGTGCCAGCAGTTTATACGCAGGAAGCCGCACAGATACGCAGTATTTT; CDR3aa: CASSLYAGSRTDTQYF
len: 14; v_gene: TRBV7-9; abundance: NA; d_gene: NA; j_gene: TRBJ1-2; CDR3nt: TGTGCCAGCAGCCCCGGGGAAGCTAACTATGGCTACACCTTC; CDR3aa: CASSPGEANYGYTF
len: 19; v_gene: TRBV4-3; abundance: once; d_gene: NA; j_gene: TRBJ2-1; CDR3nt: TGCGCCAGCAGCCAAGATCTGTGGGGCTGGGGCATTACCTACAATGAGCAGTTCTTC; CDR3aa: CASSQDLWGWGITYNEQFF
len: 16; v_gene: TRBV5-1; abundance: NA; d_gene: TRBD1; j_gene: TRBJ2-1; CDR3nt: TGCGCCAGCATACCTGGGACAGGGAGCTCCTACAATGAGCAGTTCTTC; CDR3aa: CASIPGTGSSYNEQFF
len: 14; v_gene: TRBV2; abundance: NA; d_gene: TRBD2; j_gene: TRBJ2-5; CDR3nt: TGTGCCAGCAGTGTTAAGCGGGAGAAAGAGACCCAGTACTTC; CDR3aa: CASSVKREKETQYF
len: 12; v_gene: TRBV6-5; abundance: NA; d_gene: NA; j_gene: TRBJ2-1; CDR3nt: TGTGCCAGCTCCCTCGGGGGCAATGAGCAGTTCTTC; CDR3aa: CASSLGGNEQFF
len: 12; v_gene: TRBV19; abundance: NA; d_gene: NA; j_gene: TRBJ2-1; CDR3nt: TGTGCCAGTCGGGGTCCCCGAAATGAGCAGTTCTTC; CDR3aa: CASRGPRNEQFF
len: 19; v_gene: TRBV4-1; abundance: NA; d_gene: NA; j_gene: TRBJ2-6; CDR3nt: TGCGCCAGCAGCCAAGTTATCGGCAGCCCTAGCTCTGGGGCCAACGTCCTGACTTTC; CDR3aa: CASSQVIGSPSSGANVLTF
len: 15; v_gene: TRBV13; abundance: NA; d_gene: NA; j_gene: TRBJ1-1; CDR3nt: TGTGCCAGCAGCGAGAGCGGGGGACCGAACACTGAAGCTTTCTTT; CDR3aa: CASSESGGPNTEAFF
len: 12; v_gene: TRBV5-5; abundance: NA; d_gene: NA; j_gene: TRBJ2-3; CDR3nt: TGTGCCAGCAGCTTGGCCCCCGGGGGTTGGTATTTT; CDR3aa: CASSLAPGGWYF
len: 16; v_gene: TRBV15; abundance: NA; d_gene: NA; j_gene: TRBJ2-3; CDR3nt: TGTGCCACCAGCTCCCCCTACCCCCGGAGCACAGATACGCAGTATTTT; CDR3aa: CATSSPYPRSTDTQYF
len: 13; v_gene: TRBV5-1; abundance: NA; d_gene: NA; j_gene: TRBJ2-7; CDR3nt: TGCGCCAGCAGCTTGGACATTTCCTACGAGCAGTACTTC; CDR3aa: CASSLDISYEQYF
len: 14; v_gene: TRBV7-9; abundance: NA; d_gene: NA; j_gene: TRBJ1-5; CDR3nt: TGTGCCAGCAGCTTCGCCTTGGGGGGTCAGCCCCAGCATTTT; CDR3aa: CASSFALGGQPQHF
len: 13; v_gene: TRBV13; abundance: NA; d_gene: NA; j_gene: TRBJ2-1; CDR3nt: TGTGCCAGCAGCGTCGCCCTAGGGGATGAGCAGTTCTTC; CDR3aa: CASSVALGDEQFF
len: 13; v_gene: TRBV11-2; abundance: NA; d_gene: NA; j_gene: TRBJ2-7; CDR3nt: TGTGCCAGCAGCTTAGATCTCGGGGGCGAGCAGTACTTC; CDR3aa: CASSLDLGGEQYF